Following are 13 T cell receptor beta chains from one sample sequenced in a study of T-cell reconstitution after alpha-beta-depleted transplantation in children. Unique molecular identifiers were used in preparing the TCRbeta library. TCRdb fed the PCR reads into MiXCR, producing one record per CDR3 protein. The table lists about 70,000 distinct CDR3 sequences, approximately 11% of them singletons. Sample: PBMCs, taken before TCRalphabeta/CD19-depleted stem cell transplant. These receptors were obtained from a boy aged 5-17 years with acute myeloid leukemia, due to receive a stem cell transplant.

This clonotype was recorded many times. CDR3 amino acids: CSARVTRGEKYNEQFF. CDR3 sequence (DNA): TGCAGTGCTAGAGTCACGCGGGGAGAGAAATACAATGAGCAGTTCTTC. This chain joins TRBV20-1 and TRBJ2-1, with D perhaps TRBD2 (6 bases). V lost 1 base and J lost 4, with 17 bases in between. In germline, CDR1 is DFQATT, CDR2 SNEGSKA (reference sequence). This CDR3 has 16 residues.

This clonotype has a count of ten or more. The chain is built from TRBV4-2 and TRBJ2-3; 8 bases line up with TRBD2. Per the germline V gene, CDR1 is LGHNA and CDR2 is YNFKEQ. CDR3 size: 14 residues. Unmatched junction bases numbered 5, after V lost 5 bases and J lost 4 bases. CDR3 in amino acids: CASSKQRESDTQYF. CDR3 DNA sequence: TGTGCCAGCAGCAAACAGCGGGAGTCAGATACGCAGTATTTT.

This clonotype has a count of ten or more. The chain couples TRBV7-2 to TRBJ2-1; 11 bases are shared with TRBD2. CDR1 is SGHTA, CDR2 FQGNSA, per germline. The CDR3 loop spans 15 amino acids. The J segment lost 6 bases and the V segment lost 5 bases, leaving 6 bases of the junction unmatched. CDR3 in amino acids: CASSPETSGTNEQFF. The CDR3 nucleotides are TGTGCCAGCAGCCCCGAGACTAGCGGGACCAATGAGCAGTTCTTC.

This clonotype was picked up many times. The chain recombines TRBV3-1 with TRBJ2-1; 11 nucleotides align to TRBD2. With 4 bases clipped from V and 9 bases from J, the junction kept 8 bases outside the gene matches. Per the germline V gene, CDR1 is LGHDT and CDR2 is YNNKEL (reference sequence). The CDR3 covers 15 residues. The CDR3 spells CASSLTSGSNSEQFF. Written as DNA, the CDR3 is TGTGCCAGCAGCCTCACTAGCGGGAGTAATTCTGAGCAGTTCTTC.

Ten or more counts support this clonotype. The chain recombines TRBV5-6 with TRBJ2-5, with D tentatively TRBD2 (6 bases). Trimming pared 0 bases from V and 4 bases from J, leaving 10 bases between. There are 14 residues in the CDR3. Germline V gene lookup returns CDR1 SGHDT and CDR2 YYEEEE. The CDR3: CASSLEPGLETQYF. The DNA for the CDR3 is TGTGCCAGCAGCTTGGAGCCGGGACTAGAGACCCAGTACTTC.

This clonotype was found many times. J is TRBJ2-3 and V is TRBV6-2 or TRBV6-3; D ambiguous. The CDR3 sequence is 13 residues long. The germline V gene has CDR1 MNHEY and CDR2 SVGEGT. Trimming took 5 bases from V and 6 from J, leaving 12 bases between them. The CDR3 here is CASSPPLVDTQYF. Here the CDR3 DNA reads TGTGCCAGCAGTCCTCCTCTGGTTGATACGCAGTATTTT.

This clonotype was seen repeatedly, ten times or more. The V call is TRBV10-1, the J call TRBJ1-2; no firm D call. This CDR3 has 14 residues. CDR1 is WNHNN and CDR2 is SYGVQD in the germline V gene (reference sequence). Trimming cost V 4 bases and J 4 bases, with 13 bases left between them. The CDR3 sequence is CASSGSRVTYGYTF. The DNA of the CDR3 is TGCGCCAGCAGTGGATCTCGGGTTACCTATGGCTACACCTTC.

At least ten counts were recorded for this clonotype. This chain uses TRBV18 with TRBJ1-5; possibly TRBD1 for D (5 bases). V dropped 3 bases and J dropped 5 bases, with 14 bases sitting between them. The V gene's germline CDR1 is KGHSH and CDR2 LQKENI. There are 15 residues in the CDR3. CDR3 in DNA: TGTGCCAGCTCACCGTCGGCGGGACGGGATCAGCCCCAGCATTTT. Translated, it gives CASSPSAGRDQPQHF.

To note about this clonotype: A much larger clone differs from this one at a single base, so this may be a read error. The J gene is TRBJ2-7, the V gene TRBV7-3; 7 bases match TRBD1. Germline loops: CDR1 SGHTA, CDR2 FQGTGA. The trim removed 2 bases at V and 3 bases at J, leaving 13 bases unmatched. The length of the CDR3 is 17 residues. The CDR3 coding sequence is TGTGCCAGCAGCTTAGCGAGAGGGGGCGCGGCGGTCTACGAGCAGTACTTC. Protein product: CASSLARGGAAVYEQYF.

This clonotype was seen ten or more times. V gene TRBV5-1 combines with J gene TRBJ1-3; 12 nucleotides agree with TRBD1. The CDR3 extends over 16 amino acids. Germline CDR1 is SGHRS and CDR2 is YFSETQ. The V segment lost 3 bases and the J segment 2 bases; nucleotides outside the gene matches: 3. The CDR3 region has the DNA TGCGCCAGCAGCTGGGGGGACAGGGGGCCTGGAAACACCATATATTTT. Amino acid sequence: CASSWGDRGPGNTIYF.

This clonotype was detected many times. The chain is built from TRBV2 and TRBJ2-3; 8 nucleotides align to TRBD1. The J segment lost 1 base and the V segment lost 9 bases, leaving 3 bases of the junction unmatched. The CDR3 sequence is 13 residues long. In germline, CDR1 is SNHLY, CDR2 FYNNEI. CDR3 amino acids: CASLDRGTDTQYF. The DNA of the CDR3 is TGTGCCAGTCTGGACAGGGGCACAGATACGCAGTATTTT.

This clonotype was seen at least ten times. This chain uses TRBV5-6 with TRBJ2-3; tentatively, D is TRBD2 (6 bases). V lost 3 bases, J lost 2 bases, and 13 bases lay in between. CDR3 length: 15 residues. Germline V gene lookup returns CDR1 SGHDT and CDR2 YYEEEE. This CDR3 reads CASSWTGRSTDTQYF. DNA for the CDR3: TGTGCCAGCAGCTGGACCGGGAGATCCACAGATACGCAGTATTTT.

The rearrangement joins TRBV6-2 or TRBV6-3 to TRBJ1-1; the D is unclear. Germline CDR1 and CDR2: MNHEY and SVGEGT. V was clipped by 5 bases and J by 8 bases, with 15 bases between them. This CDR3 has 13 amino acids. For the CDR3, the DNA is TGTGCCAGCAGTCCCCCTGGGCGGGAAGAAGCTTTCTTT. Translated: CASSPPGREEAFF.